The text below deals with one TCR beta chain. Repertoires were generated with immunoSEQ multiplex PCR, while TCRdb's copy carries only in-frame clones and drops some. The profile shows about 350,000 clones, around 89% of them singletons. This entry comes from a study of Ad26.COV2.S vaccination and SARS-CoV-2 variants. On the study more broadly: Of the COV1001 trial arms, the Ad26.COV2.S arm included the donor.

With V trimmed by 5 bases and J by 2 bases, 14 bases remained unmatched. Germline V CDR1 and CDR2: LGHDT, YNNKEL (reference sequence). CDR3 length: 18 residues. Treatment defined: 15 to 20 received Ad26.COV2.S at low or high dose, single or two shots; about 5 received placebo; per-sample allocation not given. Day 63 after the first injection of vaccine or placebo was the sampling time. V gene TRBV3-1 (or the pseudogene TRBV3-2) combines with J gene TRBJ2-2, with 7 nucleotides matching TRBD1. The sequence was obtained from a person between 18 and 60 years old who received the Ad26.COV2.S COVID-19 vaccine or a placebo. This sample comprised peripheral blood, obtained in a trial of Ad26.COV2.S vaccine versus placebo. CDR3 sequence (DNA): TGTGCCAGCAGCAACCCGACAGGGAAAATCCCCAACACCGGGGAGCTGTTTTTT. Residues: CASSNPTGKIPNTGELFF.